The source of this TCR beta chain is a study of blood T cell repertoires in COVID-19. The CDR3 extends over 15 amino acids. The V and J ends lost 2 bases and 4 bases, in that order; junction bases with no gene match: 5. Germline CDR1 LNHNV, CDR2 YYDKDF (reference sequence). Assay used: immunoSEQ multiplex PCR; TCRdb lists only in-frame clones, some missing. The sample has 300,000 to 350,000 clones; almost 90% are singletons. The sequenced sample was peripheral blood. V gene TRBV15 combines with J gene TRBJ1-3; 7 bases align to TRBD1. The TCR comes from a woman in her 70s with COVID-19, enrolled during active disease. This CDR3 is CATSRSTGAGNTIYF. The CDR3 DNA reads TGTGCCACCAGCAGAAGTACAGGGGCGGGAAACACCATATATTTT.